The source of this T cell receptor beta chain is a study of blood T cell repertoires in COVID-19. Whole-study context: Material from acute and convalescent COVID-19 was sourced from the United States, Italy and Spain. PBMCs, B-cell-depleted T cells, or T cells were the source of the cDNA or gDNA that made up the material.

The CDR3 spans 11 residues. V lost 3 bases and J 3 bases, leaving 2 bases between the germline ends. Germline CDR1 reads KGHSH; CDR2 reads LQKENI. The Seattle site enrolled patients during active infection and followed them longitudinally. The assay was immunoSEQ multiplex PCR, and TCRdb's table has in-frame clones only and misses some. The sample has approximately 290,000 clones, 70% to 85% seen once. This TCR was recovered from a human donor with COVID-19, enrolled during active disease. The donor label of this sample is uncertain. V and J are TRBV18 and TRBJ1-2; D is uncertain. Sequenced: peripheral blood. CDR3 region: CASSPDYGYTF. The CDR3, as DNA: TGTGCCAGCTCACCCGACTATGGCTACACCTTC.